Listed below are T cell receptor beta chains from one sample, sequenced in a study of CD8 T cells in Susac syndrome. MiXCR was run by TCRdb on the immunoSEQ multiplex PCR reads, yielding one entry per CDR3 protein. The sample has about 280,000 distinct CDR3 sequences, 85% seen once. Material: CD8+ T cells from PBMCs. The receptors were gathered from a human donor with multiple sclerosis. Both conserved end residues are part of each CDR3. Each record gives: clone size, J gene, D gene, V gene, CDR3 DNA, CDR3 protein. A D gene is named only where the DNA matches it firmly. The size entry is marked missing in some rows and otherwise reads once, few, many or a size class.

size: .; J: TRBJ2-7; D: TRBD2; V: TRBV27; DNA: TGTGCCAGCAATACCGGGACTAGCGGGAACAAGCAGTACTTC; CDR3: CASNTGTSGNKQYF
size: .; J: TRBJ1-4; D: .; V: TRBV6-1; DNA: TGTGCCAGCATCCTCCCGGGGTCGATTGAAAAACTGTTTTTT; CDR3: CASILPGSIEKLFF
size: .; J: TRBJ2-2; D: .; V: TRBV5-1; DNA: TGCGCCAGCAGAGAACCCGGGGTGGTTACCGGGGAGCTGTTTTTT; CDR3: CASREPGVVTGELFF
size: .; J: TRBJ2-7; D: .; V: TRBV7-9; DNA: TGTGCCAGCAGCGGGGAAAATGCCTACGAGCAGTACTTC; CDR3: CASSGENAYEQYF
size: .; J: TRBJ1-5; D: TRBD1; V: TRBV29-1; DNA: TGCAGCGTCGGGACAGGGGCGAATCAGCCCCAGCATTTT; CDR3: CSVGTGANQPQHF
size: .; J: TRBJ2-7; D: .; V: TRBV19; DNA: TGTGCCAGTAGACGAACCTTAGAGGCCGCCTACGAGCAGTACTTC; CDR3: CASRRTLEAAYEQYF
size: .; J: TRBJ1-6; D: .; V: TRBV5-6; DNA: TGTGCCAGCAGCTTTCGGGGTGGCAATTCACCCCTCCACTTT; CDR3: CASSFRGGNSPLHF
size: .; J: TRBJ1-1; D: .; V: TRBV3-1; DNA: TGTGCCAGCAGCCAAGGGGCAGGGTCGGTGTATACTGAAGCTTTCTTT; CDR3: CASSQGAGSVYTEAFF
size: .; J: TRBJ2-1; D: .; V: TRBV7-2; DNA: TGTGCCAGCAGCTTGACGACTGTCAATGAGCAGTTCTTC; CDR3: CASSLTTVNEQFF
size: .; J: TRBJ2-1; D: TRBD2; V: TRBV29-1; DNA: TGCAGCGTTGGTCTAGCGGGGGGAAATGAGCAGTTCTTC; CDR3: CSVGLAGGNEQFF
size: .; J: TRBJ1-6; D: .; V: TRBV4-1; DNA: TGCGCCAGCAGCCAAGCGGGGGCGAATTCACCCCTCCACTTT; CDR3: CASSQAGANSPLHF
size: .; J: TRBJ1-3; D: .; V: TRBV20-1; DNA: TGCAGTGCTAGAGTATTGGAAAGGGAGAGAAACACCATATATTTT; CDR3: CSARVLERERNTIYF
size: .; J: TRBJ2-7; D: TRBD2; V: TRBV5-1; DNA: TGCGCCAGCAGCCCAACTCCGGGACTAGCGGGCTACGAGCAGTACTTC; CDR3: CASSPTPGLAGYEQYF
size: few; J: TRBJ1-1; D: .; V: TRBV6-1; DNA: TGTGCCAGCAGTCGGACGGTGAACACTGAAGCTTTCTTT; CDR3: CASSRTVNTEAFF
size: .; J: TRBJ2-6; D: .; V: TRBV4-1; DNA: TGCGCCAGCCAGGACCGCTCTGGGGCCAACGTCCTGACTTTC; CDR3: CASQDRSGANVLTF
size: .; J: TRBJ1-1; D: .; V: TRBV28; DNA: TGTGCCAGCGCGGGGGGATACACTGAAGCTTTCTTT; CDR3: CASAGGYTEAFF
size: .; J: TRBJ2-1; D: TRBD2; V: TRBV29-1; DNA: TGCAGCGTTTTAAGCGGGAGGGCCATCTATGAGCAGTTCTTC; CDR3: CSVLSGRAIYEQFF
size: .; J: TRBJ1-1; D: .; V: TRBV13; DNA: TGTGCCAGCAGCTCCAGGGGTTGGGACACTGAAGCTTTCTTT; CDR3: CASSSRGWDTEAFF
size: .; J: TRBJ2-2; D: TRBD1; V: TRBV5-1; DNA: TGCGCCAGCAGCTTGGTCCCGGGACAGGGTGGCACCGGGGAGCTGTTTTTT; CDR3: CASSLVPGQGGTGELFF
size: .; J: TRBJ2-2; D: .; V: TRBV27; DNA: TGTGCCAGAGGTACGAACACCGGGGAGCTGTTTTTT; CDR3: CARGTNTGELFF
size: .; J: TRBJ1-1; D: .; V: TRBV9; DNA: TGTGCCAGCAGCGCCAAATCGGGGGGTGAAGCTTTCTTT; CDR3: CASSAKSGGEAFF
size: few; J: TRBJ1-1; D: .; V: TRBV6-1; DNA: TGTGCCAGCAGTAGAGGGTTTGGGAACACTGAAGCTTTCTTT; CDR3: CASSRGFGNTEAFF
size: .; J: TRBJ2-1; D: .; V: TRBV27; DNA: TGTGCCAGCAGCCGTACGGAACTTGCTGAGCAGTTCTTC; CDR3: CASSRTELAEQFF
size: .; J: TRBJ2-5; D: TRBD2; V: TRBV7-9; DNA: TGTGCCAGCAGCTCGACTAGCGACCAAGAGACCCAGTACTTC; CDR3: CASSSTSDQETQYF
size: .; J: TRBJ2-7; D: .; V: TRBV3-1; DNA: TGTGCCAGCAGCCAAGATCTGTTACAGCCCTACGAGCAGTACTTC; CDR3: CASSQDLLQPYEQYF
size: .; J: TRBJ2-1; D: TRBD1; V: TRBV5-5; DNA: TGTGCCAGCAGCCTGCTTCCTGGGGACAGGGAGGGGAATGAGCAGTTCTTC; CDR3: CASSLLPGDREGNEQFF
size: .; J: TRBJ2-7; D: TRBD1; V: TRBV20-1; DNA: TGCAGTGCTAGGTCGCGGCTAGGGGGCCACGAGCAGTACTTC; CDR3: CSARSRLGGHEQYF
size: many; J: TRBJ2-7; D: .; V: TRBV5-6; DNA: TGTGCCAGCAGCTTTGGGAGCTCCTACGAGCAGTACTTC; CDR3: CASSFGSSYEQYF
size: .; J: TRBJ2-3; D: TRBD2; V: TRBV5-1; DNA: TGCGCCAGCACCACTTCAATACCGGAGACTAGCGGGTATACAGATACGCAGTATTTT; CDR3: CASTTSIPETSGYTDTQYF
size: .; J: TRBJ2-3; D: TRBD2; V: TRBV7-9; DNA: TGTGCCAGCAGCAGTCGGCCGGGGGGAGATAGGCAAGATACGCAGTATTTT; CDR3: CASSSRPGGDRQDTQYF
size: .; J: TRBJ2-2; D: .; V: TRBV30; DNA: TGTGCCTGGAGGGGCCTCGGGACTCTGAACACCGGGGAGCTGTTTTTT; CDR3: CAWRGLGTLNTGELFF
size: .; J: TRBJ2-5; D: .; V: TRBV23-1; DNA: TGCGCCAGCAGTGAACCAACCGGGACGTGGAGGAGGGTCCAGTACTTC; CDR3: CASSEPTGTWRRVQYF
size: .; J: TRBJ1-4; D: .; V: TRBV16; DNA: TGTGCCAGCAGCCAATCGGGAGCAACTAATGAAAAACTGTTTTTT; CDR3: CASSQSGATNEKLFF
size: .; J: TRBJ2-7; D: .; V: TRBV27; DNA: TGTGCCACCGTTAAGTCCTACGAGCAGTACTTC; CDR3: CATVKSYEQYF
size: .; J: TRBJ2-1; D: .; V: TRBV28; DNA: TGTGCCAGCAGTTTGGTAGCGGAGTACAATGAGCAGTTCTTC; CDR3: CASSLVAEYNEQFF
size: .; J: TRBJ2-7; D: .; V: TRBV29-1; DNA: TGCAGCGTTGAAGACAGCTCGAGCTCCTACGAGCAGTACTTC; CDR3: CSVEDSSSSYEQYF
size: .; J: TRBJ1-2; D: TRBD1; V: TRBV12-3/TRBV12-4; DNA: TGTGCCAGCAGTTCGCGGACAGGAACTGGCTACACCTTC; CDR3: CASSSRTGTGYTF
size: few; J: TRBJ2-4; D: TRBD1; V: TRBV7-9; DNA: TGTGCCAGCAGCCCCTTCGAGCTTGGACAGGGCATTCAGTACTTC; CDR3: CASSPFELGQGIQYF
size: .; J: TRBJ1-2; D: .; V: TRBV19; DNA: TGTGCCAGTAGTACTGGGCCAACCAGGCATGGCTACACCTTC; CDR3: CASSTGPTRHGYTF
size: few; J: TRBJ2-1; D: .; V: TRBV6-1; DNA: TGTGCCAGCAGTTGGGGGAGTGGCCCCGGGTCGGTCTTC; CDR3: CASSWGSGPGSVF
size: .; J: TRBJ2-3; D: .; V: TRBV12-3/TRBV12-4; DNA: TGTGCCAGCAGTTTATTTTTTGGGCGGATGGCCACAGATACGCAGTATTTT; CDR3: CASSLFFGRMATDTQYF
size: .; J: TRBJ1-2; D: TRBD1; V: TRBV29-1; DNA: TGCAGCGACCTACACCTTAACCGGGACAGGGGGCATAGCTACACCTTC; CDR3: CSDLHLNRDRGHSYTF
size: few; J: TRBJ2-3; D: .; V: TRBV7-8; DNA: TGTGCCAGCAGCTTAGCGACAGATACGCAGTATTTT; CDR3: CASSLATDTQYF
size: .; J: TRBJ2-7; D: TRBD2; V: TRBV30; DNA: TGTGCCTGCCGACTAGCGGCCTCCTACGAGCAGTACTTC; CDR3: CACRLAASYEQYF
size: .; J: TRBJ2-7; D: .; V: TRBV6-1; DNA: TGTGCCAGCAGCGCCTCGAAACGGGGGCGGGGGAGCGAGCAGTACTTC; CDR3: CASSASKRGRGSEQYF
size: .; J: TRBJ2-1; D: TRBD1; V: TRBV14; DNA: TGTGCCAGCCGACAGGGTGCCTACAATGAGCAGTTCTTC; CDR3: CASRQGAYNEQFF
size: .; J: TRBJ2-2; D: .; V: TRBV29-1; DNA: TGCAGCGCGTCAAGCACCGGGGAGCTGTTTTTT; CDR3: CSASSTGELFF
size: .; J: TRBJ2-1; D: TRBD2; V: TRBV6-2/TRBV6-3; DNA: TGTGCCAGCAGTTACTCCACCCGACTAGCGGGAGACAATGAGCAGTTCTTC; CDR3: CASSYSTRLAGDNEQFF
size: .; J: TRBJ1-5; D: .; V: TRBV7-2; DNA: TGTGCCAGCAGCCCTTCGGACAGGCCCCAGCATTTT; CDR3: CASSPSDRPQHF
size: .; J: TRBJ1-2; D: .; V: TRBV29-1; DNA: TGCAGCGTTCCAGGAAACTATGGCTACACCTTC; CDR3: CSVPGNYGYTF
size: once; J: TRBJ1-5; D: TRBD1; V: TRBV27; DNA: TGTGCCAGCAGTTTCGGACAGGGTTCGGCTGGTCAGCCCCAGCATTTT; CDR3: CASSFGQGSAGQPQHF
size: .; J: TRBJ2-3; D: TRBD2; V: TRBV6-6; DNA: TGTGCCAGCAGTTACTCGGGAGGGGAGGGTACGCAGTATTTT; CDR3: CASSYSGGEGTQYF
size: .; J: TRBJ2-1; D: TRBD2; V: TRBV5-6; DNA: TGTGCCAGCCGCCCACCCGGACTAGCGGGATCCTATGAGCAGTTCTTC; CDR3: CASRPPGLAGSYEQFF
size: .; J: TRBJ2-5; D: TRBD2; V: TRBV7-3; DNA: TGTGCCAGCAGCCCTTCGCGGGGGAGGACCCAGTACTTC; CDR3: CASSPSRGRTQYF
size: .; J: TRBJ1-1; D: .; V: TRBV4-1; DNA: TGCGCCAGCAGCCCCGTACTAGGACAGCCGTTTACTGAAGCTTTCTTT; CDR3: CASSPVLGQPFTEAFF
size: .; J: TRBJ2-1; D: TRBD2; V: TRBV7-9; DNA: TGTGCCAGCAGCTCCCCGGGACTAGCGGGAGGACCCACCTACAATGAGCAGTTCTTC; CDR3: CASSSPGLAGGPTYNEQFF
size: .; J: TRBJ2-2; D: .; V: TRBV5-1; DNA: TGCGCCAGTCTGCCGGGCCCCCGGAACACCGGGGAGCTGTTTTTT; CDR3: CASLPGPRNTGELFF
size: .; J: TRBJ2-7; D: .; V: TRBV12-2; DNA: TGTGCAAGTCGCATCCTCTTCAGGGGGCGGCTCTCCTACGAGCAGTACTTC; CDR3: CASRILFRGRLSYEQYF
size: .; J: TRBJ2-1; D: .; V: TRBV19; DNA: TGTGCCAGTAACTCCAGGACAGCCTACAATGAGCAGTTCTTC; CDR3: CASNSRTAYNEQFF
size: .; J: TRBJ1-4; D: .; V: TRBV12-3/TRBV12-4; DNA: TGTGCCAGCAGTCACCAGGGGTCAACTAATGAAAAACTGTTTTTT; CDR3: CASSHQGSTNEKLFF